Below are 25 T cell receptor beta chains sequenced from a single sample in a study of regulatory T cells in long-lasting Graves disease. Described time point: newly diagnosed GD, antithyroid drugs for less than 3 months. PBMC RNA was the source of the TCR library. Through Arm-PCR of CDR3 regions and iRepertoire HTBI primers, TCR beta libraries were built. TCRdb called the multiplex PCR reads again in MiXCR, with one record for every CDR3 protein. The table includes 440,000 or so distinct CDR3 sequences, under 15% detected once. The sample also formed part of further work on T cells in Graves' hyperthyroidism and ophthalmopathy.

This material consisted of peripheral blood mononuclear cells (PBMCs), taken at new diagnosis, from a patient treated with antithyroid drugs. These receptors were taken from a woman aged 30 to 39 with Graves disease.

The DNA of the CDR3 is TGTGCCTCCGGTGTAGGAGAGCAGTACTTC. Its protein product is CASGVGEQYF. This chain connects TRBV2 to TRBJ2-7; D remains ambiguous. V lost 11 bases, J lost 7 bases, and 12 bases lay in between. The CDR3 has 10 amino acids. Germline V gene data show CDR1 as SNHLY and CDR2 as FYNNEI.

This clonotype was counted at least ten times. The chain couples TRBV29-1 to TRBJ1-1; no clear D gene. The V gene's germline CDR1 is SQVTM and CDR2 ANQGSEA. There are 12 residues in the CDR3. The germline V and J ends were trimmed by 3 bases and 4 bases, with 9 bases remaining between them. The CDR3 is CSVEKRGTEAFF. CDR3 DNA: TGCAGCGTTGAGAAACGTGGCACTGAAGCTTTCTTT.

There are a few counts of this clonotype. This chain joins TRBV6-1 and TRBJ2-7, with 9 positions matching TRBD2. This CDR3 spans 14 amino acids. Per germline, CDR1 MNHNS and CDR2 SASEGT. Unmatched junction bases numbered 4, after V lost 6 bases and J lost 1 base. CDR3 residues: CASRPSGTSYEQYF. The CDR3, as DNA: TGTGCCAGCAGACCTAGCGGGACTTCCTACGAGCAGTACTTC.

The sample holds many counts of this clonotype. The chain links TRBV5-1 to TRBJ2-1; D may match TRBD1 or TRBD2 (5 bases each). The germline CDR1 and CDR2 sequences are SGHRS and YFSETQ. Trimming shortened V by 0 bases and J by 3 bases, and 19 bases separated the two germline ends. The CDR3 totals 18 residues. The CDR3 sequence is CASSLGVGTWISYNEQFF. The CDR3 DNA reads TGCGCCAGCAGCTTGGGAGTCGGGACGTGGATAAGCTACAATGAGCAGTTCTTC. The entire variable domain, with the rest obtained from reference TRBV5-1 and TRBJ2-1, is as follows: KAGVTQTPRYLIKTRGQQVTLSCSPISGHRSVSWYQQTPGQGLQFLFEYFSETQRNKGNFPGRFSGRQFSNSRSEMNVSTLELGDSALYLCASSLGVGTWISYNEQFFGPGTRLTVL.

This clonotype was counted a few times. The DNA is left out, because the CDR3 cannot be placed on it with certainty; the CDR3 is given as TCRdb lists it. V usage is TRBV2 and J usage is TRBJ2-1; the table's D call of TRBD1 was not tested on the DNA. The CDR3 has 13 residues if both end residues are counted. Germline V gene data show CDR1 as SNHLY and CDR2 as FYNNEI. This chain's CDR3 is CASILDPGGEQFF.

The table lists this clonotype with a few counts. This rearrangement joins TRBV5-1 to TRBJ2-1; D is unclear. CDR1 is SGHRS and CDR2 is YFSETQ in the germline V gene. The V and J ends lost 0 bases and 9 bases respectively, with 10 bases between them. This CDR3 is built from 13 residues. This CDR3 reads CASSLASRGEQFF. As DNA, the CDR3 is TGCGCCAGCAGCTTGGCGTCTAGAGGTGAGCAGTTCTTC.

The genes are TRBV10-3 and TRBJ1-3, with 7 nucleotides matching TRBD1. This CDR3 spans 15 amino acids. Germline V gene lookup returns CDR1 ENHRY and CDR2 SYGVKD. After removal of 7 bases from V and 4 bases from J, the junction contained 10 bases not matched to a gene. This chain's CDR3 is CAINSQGPGGNTIYF. CDR3 nucleotide sequence: TGTGCCATCAATTCACAGGGGCCAGGGGGAAACACCATATATTTT.

At least ten counts were recorded for this clonotype. At one of its ends the junction is not consistent with the germline gene, which may arise from a read error. The rearrangement uses TRBV30 and TRBJ1-1, with no clear D. Germline lookup yields CDR1 GTSNPN and CDR2 SVGIG (reference sequence). CDR3 length: 11 residues. The CDR3 sequence: CACSVVTEAFF. CDR3 bases: TGTGCCTGTAGTGTTGTGACTGAAGCTTTCTTT.

This clonotype came up many times. The rearrangement joins TRBV2 to TRBJ1-5, with D perhaps TRBD1 (6 bases). Trimming shortened V by 4 bases and J by 4 bases, and 11 bases separated the two germline ends. The CDR3 covers 14 residues. Germline CDR1 and CDR2: SNHLY and FYNNEI. The CDR3, as DNA: TGTGCCAGCAGTGTTGAGCAGGGGAATCAGCCCCAGCATTTT. Residues: CASSVEQGNQPQHF.

The genes are TRBV30 and TRBJ2-3; TRBD2 agrees at 7 bases. The V gene end was trimmed by 3 bases and the J gene end by 2 bases; junction bases not matched to a gene: 5. The CDR3 covers 14 residues. Germline V CDR1 and CDR2: GTSNPN, SVGIG (reference sequence). CDR3 amino acids: CAWRLAGVTDTQYF. In DNA, the CDR3 is TGTGCCTGGAGGCTTGCGGGGGTCACAGATACGCAGTATTTT.

The genes are TRBV3-1 and TRBJ2-3, with 13 nucleotides matching TRBD2. CDR1 LGHDT and CDR2 YNNKEL come from the germline V gene (reference sequence). The CDR3 is 20 residues long. The trim removed 6 bases at V and 3 bases at J, leaving 18 bases unmatched. The DNA for the CDR3 is TGTGCCAGCAGTCGCCCCTCCGGGACTAGCGGGATAGGATTGACAGATACGCAGTATTTT. Translation: CASSRPSGTSGIGLTDTQYF.

In its sample, this clonotype was seen many times. The J gene is TRBJ2-3, the V gene TRBV28; no definite D call. This CDR3 contains 15 residues. From germline, CDR1 is MDHEN and CDR2 SYDVKM. V was clipped by 2 bases and J by 0 bases, with 9 bases between them. In DNA form, the CDR3 reads TGTGCCAGCAGTTTACAACTCCATAGCACAGATACGCAGTATTTT. This sequence encodes CASSLQLHSTDTQYF. The entire variable domain, with the rest obtained from reference TRBV28 and TRBJ2-3, is as follows: DVKVTQSSRYLVKRTGEKVFLECVQDMDHENMFWYRQDPGLGLRLIYFSYDVKMKEKGDIPEGYSVSREKKERFSLILESASTNQTSMYLCASSLQLHSTDTQYFGPGTRLTVL.

This clonotype showed up just once. This probably arose from a read error, given a far larger clone one base away. This sequence joins TRBV27 and TRBJ1-5, with D possibly being TRBD1 (6 bases). The CDR3 has 16 amino acids. V lost 3 bases to trimming and J lost 0 bases, with 12 bases between them. Germline V gene lookup returns CDR1 MNHEY and CDR2 SMNVEV (reference sequence). The chain's CDR3 is CASSFGTRDSNQPQHF. The CDR3 nucleotides read TGTGCCAGCAGTTTCGGGACAAGGGATAGCAATCAGCCCCAGCATTTT.

V is TRBV30 and J is TRBJ2-3; D is possibly TRBD2 (5 bases). Per germline, CDR1 GTSNPN and CDR2 SVGIG (reference sequence). This CDR3 contains 14 residues. Trimming cost V 4 bases and J 0 bases, with 11 bases left between them. CDR3 in amino acids: CAWTSSASTDTQYF. CDR3 nucleotides: TGTGCCTGGACTAGCTCAGCTAGCACAGATACGCAGTATTTT. Full variable domain (missing parts from reference TRBV30 and TRBJ2-3): SQTIHQWPATLVQPVGSPLSLECTVEGTSNPNLYWYRQAAGRGLQLLFYSVGIGQISSEVPQNLSASRPQDRQFILSSKKLLLSDSGFYLCAWTSSASTDTQYFGPGTRLTVL.

This clonotype was detected only a few times. V is TRBV24-1 and J is TRBJ2-5; D unresolved. The V gene lost 0 bases and the J gene lost 3 bases, with 7 bases spanning the gap. Germline V gene sequence: CDR1 KGHDR, CDR2 SFDVKD. The CDR3 has 14 amino acids. The CDR3 loop reads CATSDLREKETQYF. The CDR3 DNA reads as TGTGCCACCAGTGATTTGAGAGAAAAAGAGACCCAGTACTTC.

In its sample, this clonotype was seen many times. The rearrangement links TRBV2 to TRBJ2-7; 7 bases align to TRBD1. In germline, CDR1 is SNHLY, CDR2 FYNNEI. The CDR3 consists of 14 residues. Trimming cost V 2 bases and J 2 bases; bases outside gene matches: 3. CDR3 DNA: TGTGCCAGCAGTGAACGGGACAGAGCCTACGAGCAGTACTTC. Translated: CASSERDRAYEQYF.

The chain uses TRBV6-1 and TRBJ2-5; maybe TRBD2 (7 bases). Germline values: CDR1 MNHNS, CDR2 SASEGT. The CDR3 runs 14 residues. Trimming shortened V by 6 bases and J by 4 bases, and 15 bases separated the two germline ends. The CDR3 DNA follows: TGTGCCAGCAGGGGGGCGGGAGTCGGAGAGACCCAGTACTTC. Its protein product is CASRGAGVGETQYF.

In its sample, this clonotype was seen a few times. CDR3 region: CASSVTQRGREQYF. The CDR3 DNA follows: TGTGCCAGCAGCGTGACCCAGCGCGGGCGCGAGCAGTACTTC. V usage is TRBV9 and J usage is TRBJ2-7, with D perhaps matching TRBD2 (5 bases). The length of the CDR3 is 14 residues. The V end lost 2 bases, the J end lost 6 bases, and 15 bases lay between the germline ends. Looked up from germline, CDR1 is SGDLS and CDR2 is YYNGEE.

This clonotype came up a few times. V usage is TRBV2 and J usage is TRBJ2-1; TRBD1 agrees at 10 bases. The J segment lost 8 bases and the V segment lost 5 bases, leaving 9 bases of the junction unmatched. The CDR3 loop spans 15 amino acids. Germline V gives CDR1 SNHLY, CDR2 FYNNEI. CDR3 region: CASSQGQGMTHEQFF. The CDR3 DNA reads as TGTGCCAGCAGTCAGGGACAGGGGATGACTCATGAGCAGTTCTTC.

This clonotype was recorded at least ten times. The chain recombines TRBV10-1 with TRBJ2-3; 10 bases are a match to TRBD1. With 0 bases clipped from V and 2 bases from J, the junction kept 5 bases outside the gene matches. Germline-derived CDR1 and CDR2 are WNHNN and SYGVQD (reference sequence). This CDR3 region has 17 residues. The CDR3 region is CASSESRDRGFTDTQYF. CDR3 bases: TGCGCCAGCAGTGAGTCCCGGGACAGGGGTTTCACAGATACGCAGTATTTT.

A remark on this clonotype: A much larger clone differs by one base, so this may be a read error. In nucleotides, the CDR3 is TGTGCCAGCAGCTCAACTGGGACTAGCGGGAGTGACATTCAGTACTTC. Its translation is CASSSTGTSGSDIQYF. This chain connects TRBV7-2 to TRBJ2-1; TRBD2 matches at 14 bases. Matching the DNA end better, TRBJ2-4 makes the J call doubtful. There are 16 residues in the CDR3. Germline V CDR1 and CDR2: SGHTA, FQGNSA.

This clonotype occurred a few times. The V gene is TRBV29-1, the J gene TRBJ1-1; D ambiguous. Germline loops: CDR1 SQVTM, CDR2 ANQGSEA. The length of the CDR3 is 11 residues. The ends were cut back, 4 bases at V and 1 base at J, with 4 bases in the middle. CDR3 residues: CSVVGNTEAFF. In nucleotides, the CDR3 is TGCAGCGTTGTAGGGAACACTGAAGCTTTCTTT. Using reference TRBV29-1 and TRBJ1-1 for the parts outside the CDR3, the full variable domain is SAVISQKPSRDICQRGTSLTIQCQVDSQVTMMFWYRQQPGQSLTLIATANQGSEATYESGFVIDKFPISRPNLTFSTLTVSNMSPEDSSIYLCSVVGNTEAFFGQGTRLTVV.

This clonotype was counted only a few times. This chain uses TRBV7-9 with TRBJ1-2; 7 positions agree with TRBD1. Germline V lookup: CDR1 SEHNR, CDR2 FQNEAQ (reference sequence). CDR3 length: 14 amino acids. V trimming: 5 bases; J trimming: 4 bases; junction bases outside the gene matches: 7. The CDR3 sequence: CASSPRDSPYGYTF. Here the CDR3 DNA reads TGTGCCAGCAGCCCGCGGGACAGCCCCTATGGCTACACCTTC.

The chain carries TRBV10-3 and TRBJ2-7; D possibly corresponds to TRBD1 (7 bases). The CDR3 covers 14 residues. The germline gives CDR1 ENHRY, CDR2 SYGVKD. Trimming shortened V by 4 bases and J by 6 bases, and 16 bases separated the two germline ends. The DNA of the CDR3 is TGTGCCATCAGTGCGGTGGAGGGGGCGCGCGAGCAGTACTTC. The encoded protein is CAISAVEGAREQYF.

There are a few counts of this clonotype. The chain combines TRBV3-1 with TRBJ2-2; 8 nucleotides match TRBD1. Germline assignment: CDR1 LGHDT and CDR2 YNNKEL (reference sequence). The trim removed 4 bases at V and 6 bases at J, leaving 4 bases unmatched. The CDR3 has 14 residues. Here the CDR3 DNA reads TGTGCCAGCAGCCGGACAGGGAAGGCCGGGGAGCTGTTTTTT. Protein sequence: CASSRTGKAGELFF.